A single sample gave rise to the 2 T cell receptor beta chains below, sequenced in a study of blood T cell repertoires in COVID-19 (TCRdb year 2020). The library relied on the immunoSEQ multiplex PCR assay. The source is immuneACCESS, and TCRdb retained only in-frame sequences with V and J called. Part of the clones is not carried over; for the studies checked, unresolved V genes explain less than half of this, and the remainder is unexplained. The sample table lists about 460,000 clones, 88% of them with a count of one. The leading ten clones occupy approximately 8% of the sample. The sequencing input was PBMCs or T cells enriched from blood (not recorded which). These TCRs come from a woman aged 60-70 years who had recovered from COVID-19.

In DNA, the CDR3 is TGTGCCACCAGCAGAGCTATCGGGACAGGGCAAGAGACCCAGTACTTC. Translating gives CATSRAIGTGQETQYF. The chain joins TRBV15 to TRBJ2-5; 9 nucleotides line up with TRBD1. The CDR3 runs to 16 residues. Unmatched junction bases numbered 5, after V lost 1 base and J lost 2 bases. Germline values: CDR1 LNHNV, CDR2 YYDKDF (reference sequence).

The DNA for the CDR3 is TGTGCCAGCAGTGGTCACTCAAGCTACGAGCAGTACTTC. Translated, it gives CASSGHSSYEQYF. This chain connects TRBV2 to TRBJ2-7; D is ambiguous. The CDR3 consists of 13 residues. V was pared by 4 bases and J by 3 bases, with 10 bases between. Germline CDR1 and CDR2: SNHLY and FYNNEI.